A selection of T cell receptor beta chains follows, all from one sample in a study of T cell repertoires in cytomegalovirus infection. TCRdb redid the calling of the reads with MiXCR, one entry per CDR3 protein. The table records 95,000 to 120,000 distinct CDR3 sequences, over 30% of them present only once. The antigens these receptors bind are not known. Sequences were derived from CD8+ T cells from cultured PBMCs, sampled from culture after CMV antigen stimulation. Receptor source: a human donor in good health (CMV status not recorded). Some clones in this sample may be carry-over from other donors' samples. Both conserved end residues are part of each CDR3. D genes are given only for firm matches. Not all rows give a size; the values are once, few, many and, for expanded clones, a class.

V	J	size	D	CDR3	DNA
TRBV7-2	TRBJ2-3	many	TRBD2	CASSLDFTSGGSTDTQYF	TGTGCCAGCAGCTTAGATTTTACTAGCGGGGGCAGCACAGATACGCAGTATTTT
TRBV5-1	TRBJ2-7	few	NA	CASRCRTRNQRGSYEQYF	TGCGCCAGCAGGTGTCGGACACGGAACCAAAGGGGCTCCTACGAGCAGTACTTC
TRBV6-2/TRBV6-3	TRBJ1-3	NA	NA	CASTELSSGNTIYF	TGTGCCAGCACGGAGTTGAGCTCTGGAAACACCATATATTTT
TRBV19	TRBJ1-1	NA	TRBD1	CATAGQGRSLSTMNTEAFF	TGTGCCACCGCAGGACAGGGACGATCATTATCTACCATGAACACTGAAGCTTTCTTT
TRBV7-9	TRBJ2-3	few	TRBD2	CASSYDLAGLSTDTQYF	TGTGCCAGCAGTTACGACCTTGCGGGACTAAGCACAGATACGCAGTATTTT
TRBV4-2	TRBJ2-7	few	NA	CASSQEVGDNPYYEQYF	TGTGCCAGCAGCCAAGAAGTGGGGGACAATCCTTACTACGAGCAGTACTTC
TRBV7-8	TRBJ1-5	NA	NA	CASSGKGFRNQPQHF	TGTGCCAGCAGCGGAAAGGGGTTTCGCAATCAGCCCCAGCATTTT
TRBV18	TRBJ1-1	many	NA	CASSRPGPDTEAFF	TGTGCCAGCTCACGCCCTGGGCCAGACACTGAAGCTTTCTTT
TRBV7-8	TRBJ1-1	many	NA	CASSLDPQPAEAFF	TGTGCCAGCAGCTTAGATCCCCAACCCGCTGAAGCTTTCTTT
TRBV12-3/TRBV12-4	TRBJ2-1	NA	NA	CASSLPPTGNEQFF	TGTGCCAGCAGTTTACCCCCGACGGGCAATGAGCAGTTCTTC
TRBV4-1	TRBJ2-3	few	TRBD2	CASSAQLAGGIDTQYF	TGCGCCAGCAGCGCCCAATTAGCGGGGGGCATTGATACGCAGTATTTT
TRBV12-3/TRBV12-4	TRBJ1-1	many	NA	CASSLHSTGPNTEAFF	TGTGCCAGCAGCCTTCATTCGACAGGTCCGAACACTGAAGCTTTCTTT
TRBV7-2	TRBJ1-2	few	NA	CASSLTGGEWYGYTF	TGTGCCAGCAGCCTCACGGGGGGCGAATGGTATGGCTACACCTTC
TRBV15	TRBJ1-1	few	NA	CATSKRPSQGGTEAFF	TGTGCCACCAGCAAGAGGCCTTCTCAGGGAGGGACTGAAGCTTTCTTT
TRBV20-1	TRBJ1-5	many	NA	CSAKGPRVDQPQHF	TGCAGTGCGAAGGGTCCGAGGGTTGATCAGCCCCAGCATTTT
TRBV19	TRBJ1-6	once	NA	CASSIVPAGGYNSPLHF	TGTGCCAGTAGTATAGTTCCGGCGGGTGGATATAATTCACCCCTCCACTTT
TRBV28	TRBJ2-3	NA	TRBD2	CASSFPPGGTQYF	TGTGCCAGCAGTTTTCCCCCCGGGGGGACGCAGTATTTT
TRBV5-3	TRBJ1-4	few	TRBD1	CASSTRQGRELFF	TGTGCCAGCAGCACCCGACAGGGGAGAGAACTGTTTTTT
TRBV12-3/TRBV12-4	TRBJ1-2	NA	NA	CASSGTLNSYTF	TGTGCCAGCAGTGGGACCCTAAACTCCTACACCTTC
TRBV5-6	TRBJ1-1	NA	TRBD1	CASSFEQGFNTEAFF	TGTGCCAGCAGCTTCGAACAGGGGTTCAACACTGAAGCTTTCTTT
TRBV5-1	TRBJ2-1	NA	TRBD1	CASSLGFAGQVLESSYNEQFF	TGCGCCAGCAGCTTGGGGTTTGCGGGACAGGTCCTTGAGAGCTCCTACAATGAGCAGTTCTTC
TRBV5-4	TRBJ1-2	NA	NA	CASSLARTALGYTF	TGTGCCAGCAGCTTGGCAAGGACCGCCCTAGGCTACACCTTC
TRBV6-2/TRBV6-3	TRBJ2-7	few	NA	CASSYASIGGGRTYEQYF	TGTGCCAGCAGTTACGCCTCAATAGGGGGGGGGCGAACCTACGAGCAGTACTTC
TRBV4-1	TRBJ2-1	many	NA	CASSRGQSISYNEQFF	TGCGCCAGCAGCCGTGGACAGTCAATCTCCTACAATGAGCAGTTCTTC
TRBV20-1	TRBJ2-3	NA	TRBD2	CSAREPPGGRRTDTQYF	TGCAGTGCTAGAGAGCCCCCGGGGGGTCGACGCACAGATACGCAGTATTTT
TRBV5-1	TRBJ2-3	few	NA	CASSLSGADTQYF	TGCGCCAGCAGCTTGTCGGGGGCAGATACGCAGTATTTT
TRBV7-6	TRBJ1-2	few	NA	CASSSGGVGYTF	TGTGCCAGCAGTTCCGGGGGGGTCGGCTACACCTTC
TRBV20-1	TRBJ1-2	NA	NA	CSARTRQGYTF	TGCAGTGCTAGGACTCGACAGGGCTACACCTTC
TRBV7-8	TRBJ2-1	NA	NA	CASSLEGGYSYNEQFF	TGTGCCAGCAGCTTAGAAGGCGGTTACTCCTACAATGAGCAGTTCTTC
TRBV4-3	TRBJ2-3	NA	NA	CASSQAGASTDTQYF	TGCGCCAGCAGCCAGGCGGGGGCCTCCACAGATACGCAGTATTTT
TRBV6-2/TRBV6-3	TRBJ1-2	few	TRBD1	CASSYHYLDRATYGYTF	TGTGCCAGCAGTTACCATTATTTGGACAGGGCAACCTATGGCTACACCTTC
TRBV20-1	TRBJ2-1	NA	TRBD2	CSARDDRGEYNEQFF	TGCAGTGCTAGAGATGACCGGGGGGAATACAATGAGCAGTTCTTC
TRBV4-1	TRBJ1-2	few	TRBD1	CASSQEAPTGNDGYTF	TGCGCCAGCAGCCAAGAGGCCCCGACAGGGAATGATGGCTACACCTTC
TRBV5-4	TRBJ2-5	NA	NA	CASSNRWGARDETQYF	TGTGCCAGCAGCAACCGGTGGGGGGCGCGGGATGAGACCCAGTACTTC
TRBV4-1	TRBJ1-5	NA	NA	CASSDTLNQPQHF	TGCGCCAGCAGCGACACCTTAAATCAGCCCCAGCATTTT
TRBV4-1	TRBJ2-7	NA	NA	CASSPKEPGYEQYF	TGCGCCAGCAGCCCGAAAGAGCCGGGCTACGAGCAGTACTTC
TRBV20-1	TRBJ2-4	NA	NA	CSARDNRGDLAKNIQYF	TGCAGTGCGAGGGACAACAGAGGAGACCTAGCCAAAAACATTCAGTACTTC
TRBV15	TRBJ2-3	NA	NA	CATSDFTASTDTQYF	TGTGCCACCAGCGATTTCACGGCTAGCACAGATACGCAGTATTTT